These T cell receptor beta chains were read from a single sample in a study of T cell changes during pregnancy in multiple sclerosis. TCRdb's table, derived via immunoSEQ multiplex PCR, lists solely in-frame clones and lacks some. Of about 69,000 clones listed, approximately 90% are singletons. The sequenced sample was peripheral blood, obtained in the third trimester of pregnancy. Receptors originate from a female donor with multiple sclerosis, enrolled in a pregnancy study. CDR3s include the opening cysteine and the closing phenylalanine or tryptophan. D genes are given only for firm matches. Clone size is not always given. Where it is, it says once, few, many or a class for expanded clones.

j_call	d_call	clone_size	v_call	cdr3_aa	cdr3_nt
TRBJ1-1	NA	NA	TRBV15	CATSFPEGMEAFF	TGTGCCACCAGCTTCCCGGAGGGTATGGAAGCTTTCTTT
TRBJ1-5	NA	NA	TRBV2	CASSGAWLRGGQPQHF	TGTGCCAGCAGTGGGGCCTGGCTGAGGGGAGGGCAGCCCCAGCATTTT
TRBJ2-1	TRBD1	once	TRBV11-3	CASSSGEGTLSGTDSSTQFF	TGTGCCAGCAGCTCCGGAGAGGGTACGTTATCAGGGACAGATTCATCAACCCAGTTCTTC
TRBJ1-3	NA	NA	TRBV5-5	CASSGTGTFLLDGNTIYF	TGTGCCAGCAGCGGTACTGGGACATTTCTTTTGGATGGAAACACCATATATTTT
TRBJ2-7	TRBD2	NA	TRBV19	CASSRSRRGEYEQYF	TGTGCCAGTAGCAGGAGTAGGCGGGGGGAATACGAGCAGTACTTC
TRBJ1-1	NA	once	TRBV2	CASTDLRHPITEAFF	TGTGCCAGCACTGACTTGAGACACCCGATTACTGAAGCTTTCTTT
TRBJ1-1	NA	NA	TRBV6-5	CASSLLGVNTEAFF	TGTGCCAGCAGTCTATTAGGAGTGAACACTGAAGCTTTCTTT
TRBJ1-5	NA	NA	TRBV7-9	CASSLGGDGRPQHF	TGTGCCAGCAGCTTAGGGGGGGATGGGCGGCCCCAGCATTTT
TRBJ2-3	TRBD2	NA	TRBV9	CASSVGAGGNTDTQYF	TGTGCCAGCAGCGTAGGAGCGGGGGGGAACACAGATACGCAGTATTTT
TRBJ2-1	NA	NA	TRBV6-5	CASSLRGPNDEQFF	TGTGCCAGCAGTTTGCGGGGGCCTAATGATGAGCAGTTCTTC
TRBJ2-7	TRBD2	NA	TRBV4-1	CASSQLAGGLTYEQYF	TGCGCCAGCAGCCAGTTAGCGGGGGGGCTGACCTACGAGCAGTACTTC
TRBJ2-4	TRBD2	NA	TRBV2	CASSEVGGGENIQYF	TGTGCCAGCAGTGAAGTAGGCGGGGGAGAAAACATTCAGTACTTC
TRBJ1-2	NA	once	TRBV5-1	CASSQGALDYGYTF	TGCGCCAGCAGCCAAGGGGCTTTGGACTATGGCTACACCTTC
TRBJ2-7	NA	NA	TRBV4-1	CASSEEFRDTAYEQYF	TGCGCCAGCAGCGAAGAGTTCCGGGACACCGCCTACGAGCAGTACTTC
TRBJ1-1	TRBD1	few	TRBV30	CAWSSGTENTEAFF	TGTGCCTGGAGTTCCGGGACAGAGAACACTGAAGCTTTCTTT
TRBJ1-1	NA	NA	TRBV19	CASSTQSNTEAFF	TGTGCCAGTAGCACACAATCGAACACTGAAGCTTTCTTT
TRBJ2-2	NA	NA	TRBV5-6	CASSRDPVDIRELFF	TGTGCCAGCAGCCGCGACCCCGTAGACATAAGGGAGCTGTTTTTT
TRBJ2-5	NA	NA	TRBV18	CASSYRETQYF	TGTGCCAGCTCGTACAGGGAGACCCAGTACTTC
TRBJ1-4	TRBD1	NA	TRBV7-2	CASSPLRFRGLGEKLFF	TGTGCCAGCAGCCCACTAAGATTCAGGGGGTTGGGAGAAAAACTGTTTTTT
TRBJ1-6	TRBD1	NA	TRBV11-2	CASTRGTANSPLHF	TGTGCCAGCACCCGCGGGACAGCAAATTCACCCCTCCACTTT
TRBJ1-2	NA	NA	TRBV5-6	CASSLGPLADPNYGYTF	TGTGCCAGCAGCTTGGGTCCTCTGGCAGATCCTAACTATGGCTACACCTTC
TRBJ2-5	TRBD2	NA	TRBV6-6	CASSTLAGGMEETQYF	TGTGCCAGCAGTACTCTAGCGGGGGGAATGGAAGAGACCCAGTACTTC
TRBJ2-2	TRBD2	NA	TRBV6-4	CASSAPSGGSHTGELFF	TGTGCCAGCAGTGCCCCTAGCGGGGGGTCTCACACCGGGGAGCTGTTTTTT
TRBJ1-5	TRBD1	NA	TRBV11-3	CASSSVGTGVGQPQHF	TGTGCCAGCAGCTCGGTCGGGACAGGGGTGGGTCAGCCCCAGCATTTT
TRBJ1-2	TRBD1	NA	TRBV18	CASSGSTGGGYTF	TGTGCCAGCTCAGGCTCGACAGGGGGCGGCTACACCTTC
TRBJ2-7	TRBD1	NA	TRBV18	CASSPRDRAYEQYF	TGTGCCAGCTCACCGCGTGACAGGGCCTACGAGCAGTACTTC
TRBJ2-2	TRBD1	NA	TRBV5-1	CASSFSGTGVTGELFF	TGCGCCAGCAGCTTCTCCGGGACAGGGGTTACCGGGGAGCTGTTTTTT
TRBJ1-2	NA	NA	TRBV19	CASSIKHGTFNYGYTF	TGTGCCAGTAGTATAAAACACGGGACTTTCAACTATGGCTACACCTTC
TRBJ1-5	TRBD1	NA	TRBV5-1	CANLQGARGNQPQHF	TGCGCCAACCTACAGGGGGCGCGCGGCAATCAGCCCCAGCATTTT
TRBJ1-1	NA	NA	TRBV30	CAWSGGGRFTEAFF	TGTGCCTGGAGTGGGGGGGGGCGTTTCACTGAAGCTTTCTTT
TRBJ2-3	TRBD2	NA	TRBV5-6	CASSSGLAGGADTQYF	TGTGCCAGCAGCTCGGGACTAGCGGGGGGCGCAGATACGCAGTATTTT
TRBJ1-1	NA	NA	TRBV5-1	CASSLVPGNTEAFF	TGCGCCAGCAGCTTGGTCCCCGGGAACACTGAAGCTTTCTTT
TRBJ1-2	NA	NA	TRBV27	CASSLGRSTYGYTF	TGTGCCAGCAGTTTAGGCAGGTCTACCTATGGCTACACCTTC
TRBJ2-1	TRBD1	NA	TRBV6-5	CASSLRDSNEQFF	TGTGCCAGCAGCCTCCGGGACAGCAATGAGCAGTTCTTC
TRBJ1-2	TRBD1	NA	TRBV14	CASSQAGTGGGYTF	TGTGCCAGCAGCCAAGCTGGGACAGGGGGTGGCTACACCTTC
TRBJ1-2	NA	once	TRBV10-1	CASRPGGYTF	TGCGCCAGCAGACCGGGAGGCTACACCTTC
TRBJ1-6	TRBD1	NA	TRBV5-1	CASSLTGGSSYNSPLHF	TGCGCCAGCAGCTTGACAGGGGGCAGCTCCTATAATTCACCCCTCCACTTT
TRBJ1-1	NA	NA	TRBV2	CASSEPPGGMNTEAFF	TGTGCCAGCAGTGAACCACCGGGGGGGATGAACACTGAAGCTTTCTTT
TRBJ1-2	NA	NA	TRBV2	CASSLLRRVDYGYTF	TGTGCCAGCAGTCTACTGCGCAGGGTGGACTATGGCTACACCTTC
TRBJ1-1	NA	NA	TRBV5-1	CASNGPGSNTEAFF	TGCGCCAGCAATGGCCCGGGGTCAAACACTGAAGCTTTCTTT
TRBJ2-2	NA	NA	TRBV18	CASSPWTKNTGELFF	TGTGCCAGCTCACCCTGGACAAAGAACACCGGGGAGCTGTTTTTT